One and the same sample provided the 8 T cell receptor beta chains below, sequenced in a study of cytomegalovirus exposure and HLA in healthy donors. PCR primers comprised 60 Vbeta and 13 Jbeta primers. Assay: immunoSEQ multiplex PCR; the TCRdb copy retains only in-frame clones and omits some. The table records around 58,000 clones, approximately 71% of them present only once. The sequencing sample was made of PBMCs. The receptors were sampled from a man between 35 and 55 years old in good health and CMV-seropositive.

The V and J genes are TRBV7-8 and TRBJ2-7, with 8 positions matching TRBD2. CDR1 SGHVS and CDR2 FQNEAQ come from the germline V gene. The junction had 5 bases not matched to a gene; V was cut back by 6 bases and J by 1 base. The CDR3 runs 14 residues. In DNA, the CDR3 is TGTGCCAGCAGGGGCCCGGGGGGGTCCTACGAGCAGTACTTC. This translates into CASRGPGGSYEQYF. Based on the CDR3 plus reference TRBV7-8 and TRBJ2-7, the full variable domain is GAGVSQSPRYKVAKRGQDVALRCDPISGHVSLFWYQQALGQGPEFLTYFQNEAQLDKSGLPSDRFFAERPEGSVSTLKIQRTQQEDSAVYLCASRGPGGSYEQYFGPGTRLTVT.

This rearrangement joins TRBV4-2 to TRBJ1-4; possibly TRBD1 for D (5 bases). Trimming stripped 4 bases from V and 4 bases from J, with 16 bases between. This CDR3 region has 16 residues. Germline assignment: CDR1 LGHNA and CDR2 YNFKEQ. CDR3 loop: CASSRAGVVGNEKLFF. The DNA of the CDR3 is TGTGCCAGCAGCCGGGCGGGGGTTGTCGGTAATGAAAAACTGTTTTTT.

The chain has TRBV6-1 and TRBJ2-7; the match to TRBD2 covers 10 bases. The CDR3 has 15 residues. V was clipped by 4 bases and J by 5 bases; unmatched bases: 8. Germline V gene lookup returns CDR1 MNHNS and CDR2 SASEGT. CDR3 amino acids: CASSVGGSGGNEQYF. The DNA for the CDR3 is TGTGCCAGCAGTGTGGGTGGTAGCGGGGGGAACGAGCAGTACTTC.

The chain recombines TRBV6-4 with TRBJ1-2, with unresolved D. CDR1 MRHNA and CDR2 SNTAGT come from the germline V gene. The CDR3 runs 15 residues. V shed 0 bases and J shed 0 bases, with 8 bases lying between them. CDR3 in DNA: TGTGCCAGCAGTGACTCGAGGGCGGCTAACTATGGCTACACCTTC. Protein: CASSDSRAANYGYTF.

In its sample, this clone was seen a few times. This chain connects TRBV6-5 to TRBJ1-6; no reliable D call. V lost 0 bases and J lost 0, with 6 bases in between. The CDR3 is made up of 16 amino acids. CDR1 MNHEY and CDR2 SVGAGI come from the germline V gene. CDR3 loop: CASSYSQASYNSPLHF. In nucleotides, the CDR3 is TGTGCCAGCAGTTACTCGCAGGCCTCCTATAATTCACCCCTCCACTTT.

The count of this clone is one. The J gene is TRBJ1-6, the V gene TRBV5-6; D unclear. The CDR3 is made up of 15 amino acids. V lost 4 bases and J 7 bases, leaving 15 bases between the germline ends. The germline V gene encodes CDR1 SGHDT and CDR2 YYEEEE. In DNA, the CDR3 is TGTGCCAGCAGCCTCAAGTGGGAGGCGAATTCACCCCTCCACTTT. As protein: CASSLKWEANSPLHF.

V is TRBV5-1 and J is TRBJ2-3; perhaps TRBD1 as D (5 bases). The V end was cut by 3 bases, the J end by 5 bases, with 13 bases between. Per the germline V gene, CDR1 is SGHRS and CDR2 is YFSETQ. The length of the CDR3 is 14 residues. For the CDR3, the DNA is TGCGCCAGCAGCTATGGGGCGAATTTAGATACGCAGTATTTT. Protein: CASSYGANLDTQYF.

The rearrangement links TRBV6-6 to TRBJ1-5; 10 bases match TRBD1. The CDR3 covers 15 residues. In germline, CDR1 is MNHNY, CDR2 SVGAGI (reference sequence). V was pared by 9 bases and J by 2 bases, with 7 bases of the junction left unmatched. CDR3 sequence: CASQRDRGGNQPQHF. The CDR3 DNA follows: TGTGCCAGTCAAAGGGACAGGGGTGGCAATCAGCCCCAGCATTTT.